In this sample, the clone carrying this T cell receptor beta chain turned up many times. The antigen is unknown. This record comes from a study of PD-1 blockade in classical Hodgkin lymphoma. The wider study: Patients in the cohort were put on intravenous nivolumab, 3 mg/kg every 2 weeks. The study, taken as a whole, reports: Exclusion covered patients beginning nivolumab under 1 year post-ASCT. Diminished baseline TCR diversity has been reported in newly diagnosed patients relative to healthy donors.

Germline values: CDR1 SGHAT, CDR2 FQNNGV. V was pared by 1 base and J by 5 bases, with 9 bases of the junction left unmatched. This CDR3 has 18 residues. Every single patient, without exception, relapsed after autologous stem cell transplantation, and brentuximab vedotin exposure varied. The study recorded best responses of complete response, partial response or progressive disease. Measured with immunoSEQ multiplex PCR; TCRdb has only the in-frame clones, and not every one. Here the sample spans tens of thousands of clones, about 91% being singletons. V and J are TRBV11-2 and TRBJ2-7, with TRBD2 identical over 15 bases. This sequence was found in a human donor with classical Hodgkin lymphoma. The sample here was peripheral blood mononuclear cells (PBMCs), taken before the second cycle of nivolumab. The CDR3 sequence: CASSLAPGTSGRNHEQYF. DNA of the CDR3: TGTGCCAGCAGCTTAGCGCCTGGGACTAGCGGGAGGAACCACGAGCAGTACTTC.